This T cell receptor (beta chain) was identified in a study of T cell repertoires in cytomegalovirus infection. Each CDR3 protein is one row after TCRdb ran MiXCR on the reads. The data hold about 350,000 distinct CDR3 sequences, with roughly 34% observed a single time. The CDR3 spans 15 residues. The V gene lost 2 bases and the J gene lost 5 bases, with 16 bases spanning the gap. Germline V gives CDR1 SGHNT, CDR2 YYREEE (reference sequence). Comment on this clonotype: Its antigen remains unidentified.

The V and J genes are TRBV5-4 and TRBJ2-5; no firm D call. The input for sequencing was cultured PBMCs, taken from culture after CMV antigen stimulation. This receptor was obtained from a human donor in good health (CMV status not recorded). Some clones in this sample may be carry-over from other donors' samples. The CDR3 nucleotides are TGTGCCAGCAGCTTAAGGCTGGGGTCGGTGGAGACCCAGTACTTC. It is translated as CASSLRLGSVETQYF.